These 5 T cell receptor beta chains were all obtained from the same sample, sequenced in a study of cytomegalovirus exposure and HLA in healthy donors. The PCR employed 60 Vbeta primers together with 13 Jbeta primers. Clones were read by immunoSEQ multiplex PCR, and TCRdb kept only the in-frame ones, dropping some. Of approximately 98,000 clones detected, 75% to 85% appear once; the ten largest clones hold 9.5% to 13%. Sequences were obtained from PBMCs. The receptors were gathered from a man between 18 and 35 years old in good health and CMV-seropositive.

V and J are TRBV30 and TRBJ2-1, with 8 bases that match TRBD2. This CDR3 comprises 14 residues. CDR1 GTSNPN and CDR2 SVGIG come from the germline V gene (reference sequence). The junction had 12 bases not matched to a gene; V was cut back by 5 bases and J by 9 bases. CDR3 DNA: TGTGCCTGGGCTAGGACTAGCCGCGATGGTGAGCAGTTCTTC. Its translation is CAWARTSRDGEQFF.

V and J are TRBV9 and TRBJ1-2; 7 positions match TRBD1. Germline CDR1 reads SGDLS; CDR2 reads YYNGEE. CDR3 length equals 14 residues. The J segment lost 0 bases and the V segment lost 3 bases, leaving 2 bases of the junction unmatched. The CDR3 sequence is CASSAGQTNYGYTF. DNA of the CDR3: TGTGCCAGCAGCGCGGGACAGACTAACTATGGCTACACCTTC.

This sequence joins TRBV7-9 and TRBJ1-1, with 8 bases identical to TRBD1. Per germline, CDR1 SEHNR and CDR2 FQNEAQ (reference sequence). CDR3 length equals 17 residues. Trimming took 3 bases from V and 2 from J; bases not matched to a gene: 11. Written as DNA, the CDR3 is TGTGCCAGCAGCTTGGAAGGACAGGGACCCTACAACACTGAAGCTTTCTTT. It yields the protein CASSLEGQGPYNTEAFF.

The V call is TRBV5-1, the J call TRBJ1-1; TRBD1 aligns across 7 bases. V shed 5 bases, J shed 0 bases, and the junction held 7 bases outside the gene matches. From germline, CDR1 is SGHRS and CDR2 YFSETQ. There are 15 residues in the CDR3. In DNA, the CDR3 is TGCGCCAGCAGTTACACGCAGGGGGTGAACACTGAAGCTTTCTTT. Its protein is CASSYTQGVNTEAFF. Supplemented by reference TRBV5-1 and TRBJ1-1, the full variable domain reads KAGVTQTPRYLIKTRGQQVTLSCSPISGHRSVSWYQQTPGQGLQFLFEYFSETQRNKGNFPGRFSGRQFSNSRSEMNVSTLELGDSALYLCASSYTQGVNTEAFFGQGTRLTVV.

J is TRBJ1-4 and V is TRBV5-5; D is uncertain. Germline V gives CDR1 SGHKS, CDR2 YYEKEE (reference sequence). This CDR3 spans 15 amino acids. Trimming left V 1 base short and J 0 bases short, with 7 bases between. CDR3 in amino acids: CASSLLPATNEKLFF. CDR3 in DNA: TGTGCCAGCAGCTTGTTGCCGGCAACTAATGAAAAACTGTTTTTT.